This TCR beta chain was captured by sequencing in a study of blood T cell repertoires in COVID-19. Study context: From the United States, Italy and Spain came samples of acute and convalescent COVID-19.

CDR1 is MGHRA and CDR2 is YSYEKL in the germline V gene. Trimming removed 3 bases from V and 2 bases from J; junction bases left unmatched: 0. The CDR3 has 14 residues. Original methodology: Estimated nucleated cell counts came from reference gene primer amplification. The data were produced by immunoSEQ multiplex PCR, yet TCRdb's version contains in-frame clones alone and is incomplete. The V and J calls and clone size come from that table; D and trimming were worked out from the DNA. The data show a few hundred thousand clones, about 90% seen once. Patients in Seattle were enrolled during active infection, then followed longitudinally.

The chain links TRBV4-1 to TRBJ2-5, with TRBD2 matching 10 bases. The sequenced material came from peripheral blood. The sequence was collected from a man aged 18 to 30 with COVID-19, enrolled during active disease. The CDR3 reads CASSQTSGQETQYF. The CDR3 coding sequence is TGCGCCAGCAGCCAGACTAGCGGGCAAGAGACCCAGTACTTC.